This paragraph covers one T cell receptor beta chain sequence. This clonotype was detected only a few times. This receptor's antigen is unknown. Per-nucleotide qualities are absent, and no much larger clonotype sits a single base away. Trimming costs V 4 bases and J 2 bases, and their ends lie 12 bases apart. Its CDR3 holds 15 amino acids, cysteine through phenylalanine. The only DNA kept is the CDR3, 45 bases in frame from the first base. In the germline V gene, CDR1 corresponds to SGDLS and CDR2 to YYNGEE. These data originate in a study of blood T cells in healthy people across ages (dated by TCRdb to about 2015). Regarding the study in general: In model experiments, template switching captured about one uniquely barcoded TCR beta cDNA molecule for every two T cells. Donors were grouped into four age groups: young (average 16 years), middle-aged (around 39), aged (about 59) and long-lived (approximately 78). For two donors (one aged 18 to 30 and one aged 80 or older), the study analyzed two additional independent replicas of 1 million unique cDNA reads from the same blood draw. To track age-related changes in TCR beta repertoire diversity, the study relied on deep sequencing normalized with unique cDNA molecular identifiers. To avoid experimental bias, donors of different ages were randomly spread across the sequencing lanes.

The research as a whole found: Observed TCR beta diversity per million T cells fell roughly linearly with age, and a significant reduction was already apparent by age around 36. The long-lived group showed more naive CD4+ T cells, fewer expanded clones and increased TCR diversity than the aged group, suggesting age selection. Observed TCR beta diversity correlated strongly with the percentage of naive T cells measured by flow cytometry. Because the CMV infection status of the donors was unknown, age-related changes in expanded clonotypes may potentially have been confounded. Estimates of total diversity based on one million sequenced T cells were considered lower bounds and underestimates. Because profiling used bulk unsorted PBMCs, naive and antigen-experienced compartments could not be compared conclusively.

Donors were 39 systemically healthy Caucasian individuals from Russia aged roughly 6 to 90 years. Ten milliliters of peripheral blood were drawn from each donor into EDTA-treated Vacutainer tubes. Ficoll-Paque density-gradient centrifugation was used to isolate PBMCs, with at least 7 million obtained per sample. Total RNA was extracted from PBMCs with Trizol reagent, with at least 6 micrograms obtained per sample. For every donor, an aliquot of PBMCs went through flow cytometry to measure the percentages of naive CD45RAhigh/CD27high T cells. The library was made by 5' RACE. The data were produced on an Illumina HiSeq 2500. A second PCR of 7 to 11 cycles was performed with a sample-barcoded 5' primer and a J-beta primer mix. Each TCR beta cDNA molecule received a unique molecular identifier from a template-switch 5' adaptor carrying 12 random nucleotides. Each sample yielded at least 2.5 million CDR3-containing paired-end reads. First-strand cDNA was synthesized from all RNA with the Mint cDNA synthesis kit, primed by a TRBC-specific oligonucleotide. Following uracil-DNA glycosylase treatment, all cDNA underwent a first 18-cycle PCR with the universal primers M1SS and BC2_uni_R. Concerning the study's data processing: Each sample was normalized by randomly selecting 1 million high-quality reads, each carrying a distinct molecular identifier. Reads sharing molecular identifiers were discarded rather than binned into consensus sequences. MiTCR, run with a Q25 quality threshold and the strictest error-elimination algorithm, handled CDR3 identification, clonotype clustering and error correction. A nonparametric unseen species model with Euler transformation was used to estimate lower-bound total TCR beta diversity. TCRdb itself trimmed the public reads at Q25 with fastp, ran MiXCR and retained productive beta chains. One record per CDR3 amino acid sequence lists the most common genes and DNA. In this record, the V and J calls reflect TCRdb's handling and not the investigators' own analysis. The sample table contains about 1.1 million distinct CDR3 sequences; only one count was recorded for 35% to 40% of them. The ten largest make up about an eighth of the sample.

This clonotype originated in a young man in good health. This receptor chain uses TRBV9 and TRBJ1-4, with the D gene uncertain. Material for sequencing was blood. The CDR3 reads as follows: CASSPTVGTNEKLFF. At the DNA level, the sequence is TGTGCCAGCAGCCCCACAGTGGGGACTAATGAAAAACTGTTTTTT.